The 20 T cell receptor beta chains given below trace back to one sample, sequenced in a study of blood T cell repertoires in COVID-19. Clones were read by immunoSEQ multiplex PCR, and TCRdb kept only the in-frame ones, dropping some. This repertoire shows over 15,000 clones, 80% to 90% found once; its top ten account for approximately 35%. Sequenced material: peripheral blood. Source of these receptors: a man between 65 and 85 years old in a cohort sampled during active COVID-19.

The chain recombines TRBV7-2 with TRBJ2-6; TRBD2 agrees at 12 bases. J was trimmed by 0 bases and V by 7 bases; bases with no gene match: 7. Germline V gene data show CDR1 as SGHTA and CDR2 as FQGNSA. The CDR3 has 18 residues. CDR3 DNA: TGTGCCAGCACCCTCGGACTAGCGGGGTTCTCTGGGGCCAACGTCCTGACTTTC. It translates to CASTLGLAGFSGANVLTF.

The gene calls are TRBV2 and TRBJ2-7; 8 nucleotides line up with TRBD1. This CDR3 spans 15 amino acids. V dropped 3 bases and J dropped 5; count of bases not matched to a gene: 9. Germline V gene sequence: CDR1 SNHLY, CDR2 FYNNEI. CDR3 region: CASSDDQGASHEQYF. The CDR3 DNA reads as TGTGCCAGCAGTGATGACCAGGGGGCTAGCCACGAGCAGTACTTC.

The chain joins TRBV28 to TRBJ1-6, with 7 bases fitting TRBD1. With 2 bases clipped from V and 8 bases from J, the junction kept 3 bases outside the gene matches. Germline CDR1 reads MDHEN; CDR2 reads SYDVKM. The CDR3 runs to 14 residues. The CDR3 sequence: CASSLGDSYSPLHF. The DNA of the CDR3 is TGTGCCAGCAGTTTAGGGGACAGTTATTCACCCCTCCACTTT.

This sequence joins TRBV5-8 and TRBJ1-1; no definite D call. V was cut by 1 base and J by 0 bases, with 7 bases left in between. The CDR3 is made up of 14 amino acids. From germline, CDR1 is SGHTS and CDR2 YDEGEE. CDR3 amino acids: CASSLPSLNTEAFF. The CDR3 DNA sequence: TGTGCCAGCAGCTTGCCCTCCTTGAACACTGAAGCTTTCTTT. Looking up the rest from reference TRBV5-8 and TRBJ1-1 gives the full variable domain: EAGVTQSPTHLIKTRGQQATLRCSPISGHTSVYWYQQALGLGLQFLLWYDEGEERNRGNFPPRFSGRQFPNYSSELNVNALELEDSALYLCASSLPSLNTEAFFGQGTRLTVV.

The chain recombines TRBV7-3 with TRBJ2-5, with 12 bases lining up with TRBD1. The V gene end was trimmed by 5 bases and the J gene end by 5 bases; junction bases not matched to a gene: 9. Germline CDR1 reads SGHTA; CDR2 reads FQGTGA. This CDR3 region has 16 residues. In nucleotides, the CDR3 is TGTGCCAGCAGCAGCACCGGGACAGGGGGCCTGGAGACCCAGTACTTC. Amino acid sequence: CASSSTGTGGLETQYF.

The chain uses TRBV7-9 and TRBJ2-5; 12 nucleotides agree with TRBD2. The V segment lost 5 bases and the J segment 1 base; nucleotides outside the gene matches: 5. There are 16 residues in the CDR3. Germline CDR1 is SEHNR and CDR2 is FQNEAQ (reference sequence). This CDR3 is CASSKGLAGFQETQYF. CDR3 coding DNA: TGTGCCAGCAGCAAGGGACTAGCGGGTTTCCAAGAGACCCAGTACTTC.

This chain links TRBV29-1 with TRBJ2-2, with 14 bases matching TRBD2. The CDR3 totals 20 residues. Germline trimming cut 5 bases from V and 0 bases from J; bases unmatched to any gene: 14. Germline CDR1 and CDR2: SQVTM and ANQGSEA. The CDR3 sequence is CSVRLAGGQGRNSNTGELFF. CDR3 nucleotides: TGCAGCGTTAGACTAGCGGGAGGGCAGGGTCGCAACTCGAACACCGGGGAGCTGTTTTTT.

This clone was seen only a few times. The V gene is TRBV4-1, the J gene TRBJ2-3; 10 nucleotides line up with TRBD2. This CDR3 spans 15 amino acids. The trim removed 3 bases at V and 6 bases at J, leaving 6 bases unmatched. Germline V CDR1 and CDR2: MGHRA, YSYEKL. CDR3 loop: CASSQLAGDGDTQYF. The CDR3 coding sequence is TGCGCCAGCAGCCAGCTAGCGGGAGACGGGGATACGCAGTATTTT.

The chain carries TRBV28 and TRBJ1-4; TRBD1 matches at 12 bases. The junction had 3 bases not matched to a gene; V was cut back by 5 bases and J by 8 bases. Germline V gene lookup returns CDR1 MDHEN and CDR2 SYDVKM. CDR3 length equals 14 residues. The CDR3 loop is CASSAGTGGEKLFF. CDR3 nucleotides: TGTGCCAGCAGTGCCGGGACAGGGGGCGAAAAACTGTTTTTT. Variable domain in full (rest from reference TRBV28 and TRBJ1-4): DVKVTQSSRYLVKRTGEKVFLECVQDMDHENMFWYRQDPGLGLRLIYFSYDVKMKEKGDIPEGYSVSREKKERFSLILESASTNQTSMYLCASSAGTGGEKLFFGSGTQLSVL.

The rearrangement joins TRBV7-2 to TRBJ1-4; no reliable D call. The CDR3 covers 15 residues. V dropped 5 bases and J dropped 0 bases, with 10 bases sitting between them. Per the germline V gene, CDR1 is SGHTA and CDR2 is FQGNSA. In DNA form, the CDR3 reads TGTGCCAGCAGCGGCGCGGCCTCAACTAATGAAAAACTGTTTTTT. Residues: CASSGAASTNEKLFF. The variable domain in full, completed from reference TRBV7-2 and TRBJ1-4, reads GAGVSQSPSNKVTEKGKDVELRCDPISGHTALYWYRQSLGQGLEFLIYFQGNSAPDKSGLPSDRFSAERTGGSVSTLTIQRTQQEDSAVYLCASSGAASTNEKLFFGSGTQLSVL.

The CDR3 sequence: CASSLVGGSYEQYF. The DNA for the CDR3 is TGTGCCAGCAGCTTAGTGGGGGGTTCCTACGAGCAGTACTTC. V gene TRBV7-2 combines with J gene TRBJ2-7, with D possibly matching TRBD2 (6 bases). The CDR3 extends over 14 amino acids. Per the germline V gene, CDR1 is SGHTA and CDR2 is FQGNSA. V lost 1 base and J 1 base, leaving 8 bases between the germline ends.

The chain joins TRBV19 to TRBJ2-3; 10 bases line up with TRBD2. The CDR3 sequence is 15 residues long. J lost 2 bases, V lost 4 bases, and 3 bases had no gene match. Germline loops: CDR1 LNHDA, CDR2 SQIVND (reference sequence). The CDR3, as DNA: TGTGCCAGTAGTACACTAGCGGGAAACACAGATACGCAGTATTTT. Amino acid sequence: CASSTLAGNTDTQYF.

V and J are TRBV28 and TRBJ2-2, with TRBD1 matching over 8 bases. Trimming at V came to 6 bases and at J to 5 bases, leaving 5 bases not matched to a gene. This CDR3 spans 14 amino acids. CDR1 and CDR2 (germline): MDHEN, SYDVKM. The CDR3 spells CASRPQGVTGELFF. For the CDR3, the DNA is TGTGCCAGCAGACCACAGGGGGTGACCGGGGAGCTGTTTTTT.

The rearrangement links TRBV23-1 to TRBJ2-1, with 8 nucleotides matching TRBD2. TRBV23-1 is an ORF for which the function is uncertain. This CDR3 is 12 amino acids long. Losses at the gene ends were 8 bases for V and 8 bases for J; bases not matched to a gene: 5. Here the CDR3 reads CASWPAGDEQFF. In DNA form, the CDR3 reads TGCGCCAGCTGGCCAGCGGGGGATGAGCAGTTCTTC.

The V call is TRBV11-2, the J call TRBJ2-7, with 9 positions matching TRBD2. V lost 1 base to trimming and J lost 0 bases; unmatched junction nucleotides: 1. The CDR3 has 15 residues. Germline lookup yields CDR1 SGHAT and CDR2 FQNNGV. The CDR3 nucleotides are TGTGCCAGCAGCTTAGGCGGGGGGGCCTCCTACGAGCAGTACTTC. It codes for CASSLGGGASYEQYF. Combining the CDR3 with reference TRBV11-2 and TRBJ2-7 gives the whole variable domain EAGVAQSPRYKIIEKRQSVAFWCNPISGHATLYWYQQILGQGPKLLIQFQNNGVVDDSQLPKDRFSAERLKGVDSTLKIQPAKLEDSAVYLCASSLGGGASYEQYFGPGTRLTVT.

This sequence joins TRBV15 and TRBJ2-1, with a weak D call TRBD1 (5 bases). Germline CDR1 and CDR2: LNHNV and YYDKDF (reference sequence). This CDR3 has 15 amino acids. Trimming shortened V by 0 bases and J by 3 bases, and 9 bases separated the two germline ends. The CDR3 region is CATSRDRGFYNEQFF. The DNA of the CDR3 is TGTGCCACCAGCAGAGATAGGGGATTCTACAATGAGCAGTTCTTC.

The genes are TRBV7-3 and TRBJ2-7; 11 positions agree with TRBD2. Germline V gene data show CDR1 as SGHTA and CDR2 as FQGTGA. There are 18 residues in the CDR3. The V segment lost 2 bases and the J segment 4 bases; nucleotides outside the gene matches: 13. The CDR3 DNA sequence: TGTGCCAGCAGCTTATCAGGGCTAGCGGGAGGACGGGATTACGAGCAGTACTTC. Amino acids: CASSLSGLAGGRDYEQYF.

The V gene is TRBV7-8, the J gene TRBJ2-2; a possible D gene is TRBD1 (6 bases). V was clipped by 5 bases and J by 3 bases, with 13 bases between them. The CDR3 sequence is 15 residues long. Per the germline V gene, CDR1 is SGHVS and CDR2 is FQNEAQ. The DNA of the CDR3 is TGTGCCAGCAGCCCCCGCAGGGGCGACACCGGGGAGCTGTTTTTT. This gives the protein CASSPRRGDTGELFF. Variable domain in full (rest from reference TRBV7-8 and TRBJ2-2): GAGVSQSPRYKVAKRGQDVALRCDPISGHVSLFWYQQALGQGPEFLTYFQNEAQLDKSGLPSDRFFAERPEGSVSTLKIQRTQQEDSAVYLCASSPRRGDTGELFFGEGSRLTVL.

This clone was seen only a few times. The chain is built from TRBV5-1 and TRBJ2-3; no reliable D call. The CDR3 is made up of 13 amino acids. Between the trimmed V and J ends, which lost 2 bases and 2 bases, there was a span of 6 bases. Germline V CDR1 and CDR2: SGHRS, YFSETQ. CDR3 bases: TGCGCCAGCAGCTTTGGCCACACAGATACGCAGTATTTT. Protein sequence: CASSFGHTDTQYF.

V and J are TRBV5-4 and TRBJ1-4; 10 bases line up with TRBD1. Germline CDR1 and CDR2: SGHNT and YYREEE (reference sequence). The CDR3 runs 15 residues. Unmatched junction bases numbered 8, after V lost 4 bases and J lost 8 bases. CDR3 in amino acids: CASSTGQGVKEKLFF. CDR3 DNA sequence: TGTGCCAGCAGCACCGGACAGGGGGTTAAGGAAAAACTGTTTTTT.